This TCR beta chain was profiled in a study of T cell responses to AZD1222 COVID-19 vaccine. In the study overall: Both about-4-week and about-12-week second-dose recipients were combined. General study findings and limits: Nearly half of unique spike-specific TCRs reportedly avoided B.1.351 and B.1.1.7 mutated regions. Vaccine-related CD4 TCRs covered spike, predominating at 160-218 and 743-854. Increased Spike-specific TCR breadth and depth were observed after two AZD1222 doses.

On this clone itself: The antigen is undetermined.

The protocol was immunoSEQ multiplex PCR, while the TCRdb copy is restricted to in-frame clones and leaves out a portion. Among some 190,000 clones listed, almost 95% were seen once. This receptor was taken from an adult in good health. The sequencing used peripheral blood, collected on day 0 of AZD1222 vaccination.

The CDR3 region has the DNA TGTGCCAGCAGTTTACCCACAGCGTCTGGAAACACCATATATTTT. Translation: CASSLPTASGNTIYF. The chain uses TRBV28 and TRBJ1-3; D call uncertain. There are 15 residues in the CDR3. The germline CDR1 and CDR2 sequences are MDHEN and SYDVKM. V lost 2 bases and J 1 base, leaving 9 bases between the germline ends.